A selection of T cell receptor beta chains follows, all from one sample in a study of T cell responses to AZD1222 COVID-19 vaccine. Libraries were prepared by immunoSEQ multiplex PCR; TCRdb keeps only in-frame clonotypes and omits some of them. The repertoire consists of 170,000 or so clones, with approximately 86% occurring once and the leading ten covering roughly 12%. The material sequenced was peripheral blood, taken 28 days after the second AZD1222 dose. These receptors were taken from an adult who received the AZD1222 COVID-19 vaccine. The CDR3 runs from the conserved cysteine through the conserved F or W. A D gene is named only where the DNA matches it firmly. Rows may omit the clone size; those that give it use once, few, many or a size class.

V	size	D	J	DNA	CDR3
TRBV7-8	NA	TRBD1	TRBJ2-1	TGTGCCAGCAGCTCCTCTCCGGGACAGGGAGTGAGGGAGCAGTTCTTC	CASSSSPGQGVREQFF
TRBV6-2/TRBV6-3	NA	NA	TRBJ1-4	TGTGCCAGCACCCCCTTTCCCCCCCCTGATGAAAAACTGTTTTTT	CASTPFPPPDEKLFF
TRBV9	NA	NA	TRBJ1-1	TGTGCCAGCAGCGTAGGTGCAGGGAAGGGGACTGAAGCTTTCTTT	CASSVGAGKGTEAFF
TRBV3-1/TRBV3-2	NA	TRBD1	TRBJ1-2	TGTGCCAGCAGCCATTGGACAGGGGAAGGCTACACCTTC	CASSHWTGEGYTF
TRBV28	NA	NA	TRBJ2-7	TGTGCCAGCAGGGAGGGGGCGCCCTCCTACGAGCAGTACTTC	CASREGAPSYEQYF
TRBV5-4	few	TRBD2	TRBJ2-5	TGTGCCAGCAGCTCAAGACTAGCGGGGGCTGGAGAGACCCAGTACTTC	CASSSRLAGAGETQYF
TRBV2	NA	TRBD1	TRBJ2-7	TGTGCCAGCATCCTCGGACAGGGGCCGTCCGAGCAGTACTTC	CASILGQGPSEQYF
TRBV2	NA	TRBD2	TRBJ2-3	TGTGCCAGCAGTCGATGGACTAGCGGGGTTAGCACAGATACGCAGTATTTT	CASSRWTSGVSTDTQYF
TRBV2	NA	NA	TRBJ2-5	TGTGCCAGCAGTCTAAGTATCCGCGAGACCCAGTACTTC	CASSLSIRETQYF
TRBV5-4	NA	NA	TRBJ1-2	TGTGCCAGCAGCTTTACAGGATATGGCTACACCTTC	CASSFTGYGYTF
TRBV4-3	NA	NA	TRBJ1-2	TGCGCCAGCAGCCAAGGTGGAGCTTCTAACTATGGCTACACCTTC	CASSQGGASNYGYTF
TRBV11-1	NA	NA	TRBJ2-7	TGTGCCAGCAGCTTAAGGACTGGATCCTACGAGCAGTACTTC	CASSLRTGSYEQYF
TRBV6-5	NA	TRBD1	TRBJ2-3	TGTGCCAGCAGTTTGGGACAGGGAAGCACAGATACGCAGTATTTT	CASSLGQGSTDTQYF
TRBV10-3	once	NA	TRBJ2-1	TGTGCCACATTAGGGGTGGGGGTTGGCTATGAGCAGTTCTTC	CATLGVGVGYEQFF
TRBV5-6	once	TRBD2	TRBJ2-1	TGTGCCAGCAGCCCTACTATCCCCGGCGGGGGTCCCCCGTTCTTC	CASSPTIPGGGPPFF
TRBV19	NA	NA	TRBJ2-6	TGTGCCGCCAGTCCTCCCTTCTCTGGGGCCAACGTCCTGACTTTC	CAASPPFSGANVLTF
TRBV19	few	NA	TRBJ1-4	TGTGCCAGTAGTATAACGGGGACTAATGAAAAACTGTTTTTT	CASSITGTNEKLFF
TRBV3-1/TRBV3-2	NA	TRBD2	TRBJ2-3	TGTGCCAGCAGCCAATTCCCTAGCGGGGGCGCTTCGGGTGCAGATACGCAGTATTTT	CASSQFPSGGASGADTQYF
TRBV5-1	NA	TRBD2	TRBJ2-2	TGCGCCAGCAGCTTGGGAGGTAGCGGGACCGGGGAGCTGTTTTTT	CASSLGGSGTGELFF
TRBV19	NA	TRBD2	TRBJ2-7	TGTGCCAGTAGTGACCCGGGTAGCGGGGGCTACGAGCAGTACTTC	CASSDPGSGGYEQYF
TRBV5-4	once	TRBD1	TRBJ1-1	TGTGCCAGCAGCCCACGGGACAGGGTGGAAGCTTTCTTT	CASSPRDRVEAFF
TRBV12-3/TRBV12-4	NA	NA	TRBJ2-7	TGTGCCAGCAGTTTAAAGGGGGTCGAGCAGTACTTC	CASSLKGVEQYF
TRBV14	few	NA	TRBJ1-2	TGTGCCAGCAGCCAATCGCGGGGTGGAATCTATGGCTACACCTTC	CASSQSRGGIYGYTF
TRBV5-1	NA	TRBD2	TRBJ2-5	TGCGCCAGCAGCAGAGCTAGCGGGGGGGCGGAGACCCAGTACTTC	CASSRASGGAETQYF
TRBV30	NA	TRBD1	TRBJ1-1	TGTGCCTGGAGTGTAAACAGGGGCACTGAAGCTTTCTTT	CAWSVNRGTEAFF
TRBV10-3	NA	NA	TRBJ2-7	TGTGCCATCAGTGAAAATACCGGGACGAAAAAATACGAGCAGTACTTC	CAISENTGTKKYEQYF
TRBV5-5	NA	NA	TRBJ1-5	TGTGCCAGCAGCTGGGGAGGCAATCAGCCCCAGCATTTT	CASSWGGNQPQHF
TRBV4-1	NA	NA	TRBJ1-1	TGCGCCAGCAGCCGCGGCGGGGTTTACACTGAAGCTTTCTTT	CASSRGGVYTEAFF
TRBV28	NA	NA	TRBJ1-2	TGTGCCAGCAGTTTGGAGGGGGGCTACACCTTC	CASSLEGGYTF
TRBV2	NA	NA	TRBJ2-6	TGTGCCAGCAACACTATGAACTCTGGGGCCAACGTCCTGACTTTC	CASNTMNSGANVLTF
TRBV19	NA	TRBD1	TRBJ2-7	TGTGCCTCGAGTATAGGTGAGGGGGCCCCCTCCTACGAGCAGTACTTC	CASSIGEGAPSYEQYF
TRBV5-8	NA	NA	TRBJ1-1	TGTGCCAGCAGCGTCCGATTCTCGCGCACTGAAGCTTTCTTT	CASSVRFSRTEAFF
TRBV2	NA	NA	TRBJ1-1	TGTGCCAGCAGTCCCCTACAGGGGAACACTGAAGCTTTCTTT	CASSPLQGNTEAFF
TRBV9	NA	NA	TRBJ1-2	TGTGCCAGCAGCGTTGGGCAGGACGCGGGCTATGGCTACACCTTC	CASSVGQDAGYGYTF
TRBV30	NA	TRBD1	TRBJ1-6	TGTGCCTGGAGGGAGGGGACAGGCCATTCACCCCTCCACTTT	CAWREGTGHSPLHF
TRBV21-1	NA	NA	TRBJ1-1	TGTGCCAGCAGCAAATTCTTCGGAATTAAGGACACTGAAGCTTTCTTT	CASSKFFGIKDTEAFF
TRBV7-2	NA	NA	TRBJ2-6	TGTGCCAGCAGCTTTCGGGTATCTGGGGCCAACGTCCTGACTTTC	CASSFRVSGANVLTF
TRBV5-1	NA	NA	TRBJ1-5	TGCGCCAGCAGTGTCAGAGATTCACAGGGAGGTGGCAATCAGCCCCAGCATTTT	CASSVRDSQGGGNQPQHF
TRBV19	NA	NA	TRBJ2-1	TGTGCCAGTAGTACCCGAATACGGTCCCTAATTACCTACGATGAGCAGTTCTTC	CASSTRIRSLITYDEQFF
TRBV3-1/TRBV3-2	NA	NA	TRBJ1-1	TGTGCCAGCAGCCAAGATCCGTACCCCCCTGAAGCTTTCTTT	CASSQDPYPPEAFF
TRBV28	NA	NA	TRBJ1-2	TGTGCCAGCACCCTACAGGGAACCTATGGCTACACCTTC	CASTLQGTYGYTF
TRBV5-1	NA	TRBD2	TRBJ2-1	TGCGCCAGCAGCGTTACTAGCGGGGGGCCTCAAAATGAGCAGTTCTTC	CASSVTSGGPQNEQFF
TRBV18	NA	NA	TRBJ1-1	TGTGCCAGCGGTCGAGACAGGAACACTGAAGCTTTCTTT	CASGRDRNTEAFF
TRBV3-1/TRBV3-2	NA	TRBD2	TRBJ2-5	TGTGCCAGCAGCCAAGGATCTGTCGGGGCTAGCGGGGCGTACTTC	CASSQGSVGASGAYF
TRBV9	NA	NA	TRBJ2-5	TGTGCCAGCAGCTATGCGGCAGGTTCCCAAGAGACCCAGTACTTC	CASSYAAGSQETQYF
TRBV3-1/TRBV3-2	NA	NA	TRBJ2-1	TGTGCCAGCAGCCAAGATCTTCTAAATGAGCAGTTCTTC	CASSQDLLNEQFF
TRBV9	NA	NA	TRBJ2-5	TGTGCCAGCAGCGTTGGCGTAGCACTAGAGACCCAGTACTTC	CASSVGVALETQYF
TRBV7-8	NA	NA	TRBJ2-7	TGTGCCAGCAGCTTATACTACGAGCAGTACTTC	CASSLYYEQYF
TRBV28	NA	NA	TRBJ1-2	TGTGCCAGCCAGAGGGTTAACTATGGCTACACCTTC	CASQRVNYGYTF
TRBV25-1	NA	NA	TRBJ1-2	TGTGCCAGCAGTGAAGTTTTGTTTGTAGGTGGCTACACCTTC	CASSEVLFVGGYTF